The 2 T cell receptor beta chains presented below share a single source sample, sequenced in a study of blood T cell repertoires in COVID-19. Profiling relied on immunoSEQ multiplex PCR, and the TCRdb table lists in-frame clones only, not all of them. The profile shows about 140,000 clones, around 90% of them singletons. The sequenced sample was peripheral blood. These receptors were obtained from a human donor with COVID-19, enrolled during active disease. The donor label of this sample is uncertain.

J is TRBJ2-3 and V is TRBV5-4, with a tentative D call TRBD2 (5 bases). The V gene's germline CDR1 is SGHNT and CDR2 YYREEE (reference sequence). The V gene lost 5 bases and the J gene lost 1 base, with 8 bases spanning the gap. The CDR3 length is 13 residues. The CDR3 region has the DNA TGTGCCAGCAGTGTCGGGGGCACAGATACGCAGTATTTT. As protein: CASSVGGTDTQYF.

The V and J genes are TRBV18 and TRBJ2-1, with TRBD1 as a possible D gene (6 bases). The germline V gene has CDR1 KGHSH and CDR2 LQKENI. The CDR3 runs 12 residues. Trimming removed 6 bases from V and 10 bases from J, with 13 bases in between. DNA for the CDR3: TGTGCCAGCTCTGCAGGGGTAAGGGAGCAGTTCTTC. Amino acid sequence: CASSAGVREQFF.